The 11 T cell receptor beta chains in this list originate from one sample, sequenced in a study of graft-versus-host responses after intestinal transplantation. Sequencing used immunoSEQ multiplex PCR; TCRdb keeps in-frame clones, though not all of them. The sample gives tens of thousands of clones, about 91% of which show up once; under 6.5% is in the top ten. This material consisted of PBMCs, taken 65 to 70 days after intestinal transplantation. All receptors derive from a human patient who received an intestinal transplant, so some T cells may come from the graft donor.

The rearrangement links TRBV10-3 to TRBJ2-6; TRBD1 matches 9 bases. The CDR3 runs 18 residues. After removal of 4 bases from V and 0 bases from J, the junction contained 7 bases not matched to a gene. CDR1 ENHRY and CDR2 SYGVKD come from the germline V gene. CDR3 nucleotides: TGTGCCATCAGTGGGGACAGGGCCGCCTACTCTGGGGCCAACGTCCTGACTTTC. It specifies CAISGDRAAYSGANVLTF.

The chain recombines TRBV30 with TRBJ1-1; D remains ambiguous. V was shortened by 5 bases and J by 3 bases, with 13 bases between the two germline ends. Germline V gene lookup returns CDR1 GTSNPN and CDR2 SVGIG (reference sequence). This CDR3 spans 13 amino acids. The CDR3 bases are TGTGCCTGGGTCGGGCGTGGGGACACTGAAGCTTTCTTT. It is translated as CAWVGRGDTEAFF.

The V and J genes are TRBV11-3 and TRBJ2-2; D is possibly TRBD1 (5 bases). The germline V gene encodes CDR1 SGHNT and CDR2 YENEEA. Between the trimmed V and J ends, which lost 5 bases and 4 bases, there was a span of 14 bases. The CDR3 runs 15 residues. The CDR3, as DNA: TGTGCCAGCAGCAGTCGCGACAGACTCACCGGGGAGCTGTTTTTT. This translates into CASSSRDRLTGELFF.

This clone was detected once. The chain employs TRBV30 and TRBJ2-2, with 7 nucleotides matching TRBD2. V lost 3 bases and J lost 10; bases outside the gene matches: 2. Germline CDR1 GTSNPN, CDR2 SVGIG (reference sequence). The CDR3 loop spans 11 amino acids. CDR3 sequence reads: CAWRTSEELFF. The CDR3 nucleotides read TGTGCCTGGAGAACTAGCGAGGAGCTGTTTTTT.

The chain couples TRBV25-1 to TRBJ1-2, with 7 bases aligning to TRBD1. Trimming at V came to 3 bases and at J to 4 bases, leaving 8 bases not matched to a gene. This CDR3 has 15 amino acids. CDR1 MGHDK and CDR2 SYGVNS come from the germline V gene. The CDR3 DNA reads as TGTGCCAGCAGTGAGGCCCCGACAGGGCTCTATGGCTACACCTTC. Amino acids: CASSEAPTGLYGYTF.

This clone was picked up one time. The J gene is TRBJ2-5, the V gene TRBV11-3; unclear D gene. CDR1 SGHNT and CDR2 YENEEA come from the germline V gene. The CDR3 consists of 14 residues. Trimming shortened V by 0 bases and J by 1 base, and 6 bases separated the two germline ends. CDR3: CASSLEPGQETQYF. The CDR3 DNA reads TGTGCCAGCAGCTTAGAACCAGGCCAAGAGACCCAGTACTTC. Based on the CDR3 plus reference TRBV11-3 and TRBJ2-5, the full variable domain is EAGVVQSPRYKIIEKKQPVAFWCNPISGHNTLYWYLQNLGQGPELLIRYENEEAVDDSQLPKDRFSAERLKGVDSTLKIQPAELGDSAVYLCASSLEPGQETQYFGPGTRLLVL.

This chain joins TRBV4-3 and TRBJ2-7, with TRBD2 as a possible D gene (5 bases). The CDR3 extends over 15 amino acids. CDR1 is LGHNA, CDR2 YSLEER, per germline. V shed 4 bases and J shed 4 bases, with 17 bases lying between them. The CDR3 sequence: CASSPEAGFAYEQYF. DNA of the CDR3: TGCGCCAGCAGCCCCGAGGCGGGTTTTGCTTACGAGCAGTACTTC.

The gene calls are TRBV18 and TRBJ2-1; 8 nucleotides align to TRBD2. The germline V gene has CDR1 KGHSH and CDR2 LQKENI. Trimming cost V 3 bases and J 8 bases; bases outside gene matches: 12. This CDR3 has 16 amino acids. The CDR3 DNA is TGTGCCAGCTCACCCTCCCAGGGGACGGGAGGGGATGAGCAGTTCTTC. Amino acid sequence: CASSPSQGTGGDEQFF. Using reference TRBV18 and TRBJ2-1 for the parts outside the CDR3, the full variable domain is NAGVMQNPRHLVRRRGQEARLRCSPMKGHSHVYWYRQLPEEGLKFMVYLQKENIIDESGMPKERFSAEFPKEGPSILRIQQVVRGDSAAYFCASSPSQGTGGDEQFFGPGTRLTVL.

This chain links TRBV4-1 with TRBJ2-2; weak D call: TRBD1 (5 bases). Germline V gene data show CDR1 as MGHRA and CDR2 as YSYEKL. The V end lost 6 bases, the J end lost 6 bases, and 20 bases lay between the germline ends. This CDR3 is built from 16 residues. In nucleotides, the CDR3 is TGCGCCAGCAGTTTCGTAGGGGCAGAACGAGCCGGGGAGCTGTTTTTT. Translation: CASSFVGAERAGELFF.

This clone was observed a few times. The CDR3 loop is CAWSRDSGSGNTIYF. DNA of the CDR3: TGTGCCTGGAGTCGGGACAGTGGGAGTGGAAACACCATATATTTT. The rearrangement uses TRBV30 and TRBJ1-3, with 7 bases fitting TRBD1. The CDR3 loop spans 15 amino acids. Germline CDR1 is GTSNPN and CDR2 is SVGIG (reference sequence). V dropped 2 bases and J dropped 3; count of bases not matched to a gene: 7.

The chain links TRBV6-1 to TRBJ1-1; TRBD1 agrees at 7 bases. Germline CDR1 reads MNHNS; CDR2 reads SASEGT. This CDR3 comprises 16 residues. The trim removed 1 base at V and 2 bases at J, leaving 7 bases unmatched. The chain's CDR3 is CASSEVPGQRNTEAFF. The CDR3 nucleotides read TGTGCCAGCAGTGAAGTCCCGGGACAGAGAAACACTGAAGCTTTCTTT.